The 21 T cell receptor beta chains below come from one sample, sequenced in a study of shared clonotypes between healthy human individuals. Assay used: immunoSEQ multiplex PCR; TCRdb lists only in-frame clones, some missing. The table records around 1 million clones, roughly 72% of them present only once. Sequencing input: memory CD4+ T cells sorted from blood. Subset in this sample: CD45RA-negative fraction. The receptors derive from a man aged 18 to 30 in good health.

CDR3 amino acids: CASSALEPYNEQFF. In DNA, the CDR3 is TGCGCCAGCAGCGCCCTAGAGCCTTACAATGAGCAGTTCTTC. The V and J genes are TRBV5-1 and TRBJ2-1; D uncertain. V lost 4 bases, J lost 4 bases, and 12 bases lay in between. CDR1 is SGHRS and CDR2 is YFSETQ in the germline V gene. The CDR3 covers 14 residues. The full variable domain, with the rest looked up from reference TRBV5-1 and TRBJ2-1, is KAGVTQTPRYLIKTRGQQVTLSCSPISGHRSVSWYQQTPGQGLQFLFEYFSETQRNKGNFPGRFSGRQFSNSRSEMNVSTLELGDSALYLCASSALEPYNEQFFGPGTRLTVL.

This chain connects TRBV11-2 to TRBJ1-1, with D possibly being TRBD1 (6 bases). V shed 1 base and J shed 8 bases, with 11 bases lying between them. The CDR3 totals 13 residues. Germline V CDR1 and CDR2: SGHAT, FQNNGV. In DNA form, the CDR3 reads TGTGCCAGCAGCTTAGTTGGTACAGGGGAAGCTTTCTTT. Amino acid sequence: CASSLVGTGEAFF.

The chain combines TRBV5-5 with TRBJ1-1, with 7 bases matching TRBD1. V lost 4 bases, J lost 1 base, and 4 bases stayed unmatched. The CDR3 covers 14 residues. Germline V gene data show CDR1 as SGHKS and CDR2 as YYEKEE (reference sequence). CDR3 nucleotides: TGTGCCAGCAGCAGGGGACAGAAGAACACTGAAGCTTTCTTT. It specifies CASSRGQKNTEAFF.

This sequence joins TRBV18 and TRBJ1-4; 7 positions match TRBD1. Germline V gives CDR1 KGHSH, CDR2 LQKENI. The CDR3 has 14 residues. After removal of 3 bases from V and 4 bases from J, the junction contained 2 bases not matched to a gene. CDR3 residues: CASSPGDSNEKLFF. The CDR3 nucleotides are TGTGCCAGCTCACCTGGGGACAGTAATGAAAAACTGTTTTTT.

The chain couples TRBV10-3 to TRBJ1-5; TRBD1 matches 9 bases. With V trimmed by 2 bases and J by 2 bases, 4 bases remained unmatched. Germline loops: CDR1 ENHRY, CDR2 SYGVKD. The CDR3 has 16 residues. In DNA form, the CDR3 reads TGTGCCATCAGTGAGGGGGGACAGGGAGGCAATCAGCCCCAGCATTTT. It is translated as CAISEGGQGGNQPQHF.

V usage is TRBV6-8 and J usage is TRBJ2-7; 7 bases fit TRBD1. This CDR3 has 13 amino acids. Germline V gives CDR1 MNHGY, CDR2 SAAAGT. Trimming at V came to 7 bases and at J to 2 bases, leaving 5 bases not matched to a gene. DNA for the CDR3: TGTGCCAGCACGCAGGGGGTGGCCTACGAGCAGTACTTC. Translated: CASTQGVAYEQYF.

Only a few counts were recorded for this clone. V is TRBV4-2 and J is TRBJ2-2; D is unclear. V was shortened by 0 bases and J by 8 bases, with 10 bases between the two germline ends. The CDR3 has 14 residues. Germline lookup yields CDR1 LGHNA and CDR2 YNFKEQ. In DNA form, the CDR3 reads TGTGCCAGCAGCCAAGATCCGGTGGGGGGGGAGCTGTTTTTT. It specifies CASSQDPVGGELFF.

This chain links TRBV6-1 with TRBJ2-7; D remains ambiguous. With 3 bases removed from V and 2 bases from J, the gap between germline ends came to 14 bases. Germline V lookup: CDR1 MNHNS, CDR2 SASEGT. CDR3 length: 15 amino acids. The CDR3 loop is CASSETDRLTYEQYF. The DNA for the CDR3 is TGTGCCAGCAGTGAGACGGACCGCCTTACCTACGAGCAGTACTTC.

The V call is TRBV10-1, the J call TRBJ2-5; D is unresolved. Germline V gives CDR1 WNHNN, CDR2 SYGVQD (reference sequence). Trimming removed 1 base from V and 0 bases from J, with 9 bases in between. The length of the CDR3 is 15 residues. The chain's CDR3 is CASSEFRSDQETQYF. CDR3 nucleotide sequence: TGCGCCAGCAGTGAGTTCAGGAGTGACCAAGAGACCCAGTACTTC.

In this sample, this clone turned up many times. Other DNA sequences in this specimen translate into the identical CDR3. CDR3: CASSGGGETQYF. For the CDR3, the DNA is TGTGCCAGCAGCGGAGGGGGGGAGACCCAGTACTTC. V usage is TRBV2 and J usage is TRBJ2-5; either TRBD1 or TRBD2 may supply D (6 bases each). Deletions cut 6 bases from V and 5 bases from J, with 10 bases between. The CDR3 sequence is 12 residues long. The germline CDR1 and CDR2 sequences are SNHLY and FYNNEI.

CDR3 sequence: CASSQVSGTPYGYTF. The CDR3, as DNA: TGCGCCAGCAGCCAAGTATCGGGGACACCGTATGGCTACACCTTC. The chain is built from TRBV4-3 and TRBJ1-2, with a tentative D call TRBD1 (6 bases). CDR3 size: 15 residues. Germline V gives CDR1 LGHNA, CDR2 YSLEER. Trimming pared 1 base from V and 5 bases from J, leaving 14 bases between.

This clone was counted only a few times. The same CDR3 also results from other DNA sequences found in this sample. V and J are TRBV4-1 and TRBJ1-2, with D unclear. V was pared by 0 bases and J by 4 bases, with 6 bases between. Per germline, CDR1 MGHRA and CDR2 YSYEKL. This CDR3 is built from 13 residues. The CDR3 region is CASSQDRFYGYTF. The CDR3 nucleotides read TGCGCCAGCAGCCAAGACCGATTCTATGGCTACACCTTC.

This chain connects TRBV2 to TRBJ2-7; D gene uncertain. Germline V gives CDR1 SNHLY, CDR2 FYNNEI. V lost 7 bases and J lost 6, with 10 bases in between. This CDR3 has 11 amino acids. The CDR3 bases are TGTGCCAGCACTCGGTTCTTCGAGCAGTACTTC. Translation gives CASTRFFEQYF.

As concerns this clone: The same CDR3 is also encoded by other DNA sequences in this sample. J is TRBJ1-1 and V is TRBV30; D is possibly TRBD1 (5 bases). Germline V gene data show CDR1 as GTSNPN and CDR2 as SVGIG (reference sequence). Trimming shortened V by 3 bases and J by 5 bases, and 13 bases separated the two germline ends. There are 13 residues in the CDR3. CDR3 protein: CAWSQTGGTEAFF. For the CDR3, the DNA is TGTGCCTGGAGCCAAACGGGGGGAACTGAAGCTTTCTTT.

The J gene is TRBJ2-1, the V gene TRBV5-6; D is perhaps TRBD1 (5 bases). The germline gives CDR1 SGHDT, CDR2 YYEEEE. V lost 0 bases to trimming and J lost 0 bases, with 13 bases between them. This CDR3 is built from 17 residues. CDR3 DNA sequence: TGTGCCAGCAGCTTGGAGGGGCTATCCCGCTCCTACAATGAGCAGTTCTTC. Its protein product is CASSLEGLSRSYNEQFF.

A word on this clone: Other DNA sequences from this sample encode an identical CDR3 as well. J is TRBJ1-4 and V is TRBV30, with D tentatively TRBD1 (6 bases). Per germline, CDR1 GTSNPN and CDR2 SVGIG (reference sequence). V was pared by 0 bases and J by 7 bases, with 12 bases between. The CDR3 runs 14 residues. CDR3 nucleotide sequence: TGTGCCTGGAGTGTTGGTGGGGGCGGTGAAAAACTGTTTTTT. This sequence encodes CAWSVGGGGEKLFF.

This chain connects TRBV6-1 to TRBJ1-5; D remains unclear. Trimming stripped 5 bases from V and 3 bases from J, with 8 bases between. The CDR3 spans 13 residues. CDR1 is MNHNS and CDR2 is SASEGT in the germline V gene. The CDR3 region has the DNA TGTGCCAGCAGTCTCCCCGCCAATCAGCCCCAGCATTTT. It is translated as CASSLPANQPQHF.

This clone was seen a few times. V and J are TRBV9 and TRBJ2-2; 8 bases map to TRBD2. J gave up 1 base and V 6 bases, and 8 bases lay outside the gene matches. The V gene's germline CDR1 is SGDLS and CDR2 YYNGEE. This CDR3 is built from 16 residues. Written as DNA, the CDR3 is TGTGCCAGCACCCCGTCGGCGGGGGGGAACACCGGGGAGCTGTTTTTT. Translating it yields CASTPSAGGNTGELFF. Supplemented by reference TRBV9 and TRBJ2-2, the full variable domain reads DSGVTQTPKHLITATGQRVTLRCSPRSGDLSVYWYQQSLDQGLQFLIQYYNGEERAKGNILERFSAQQFPDLHSELNLSSLELGDSALYFCASTPSAGGNTGELFFGEGSRLTVL.

The chain joins TRBV7-9 to TRBJ2-2; 11 nucleotides match TRBD2. CDR1 is SEHNR, CDR2 FQNEAQ, per germline (reference sequence). Trimming removed 5 bases from V and 2 bases from J; junction bases left unmatched: 7. This CDR3 is 17 amino acids long. The CDR3 nucleotides are TGTGCCAGCAGCCCGGGACTAGCGGAGAAAAACACCGGGGAGCTGTTTTTT. Residues: CASSPGLAEKNTGELFF.

This chain links TRBV5-1 with TRBJ2-3; D is unclear. The length of the CDR3 is 14 residues. The germline gives CDR1 SGHRS, CDR2 YFSETQ. V was clipped by 2 bases and J by 4 bases, with 11 bases between them. CDR3 amino acids: CASSFARVADTQYF. DNA for the CDR3: TGCGCCAGCAGCTTCGCAAGGGTCGCAGATACGCAGTATTTT. The entire variable domain, with the rest obtained from reference TRBV5-1 and TRBJ2-3, is as follows: KAGVTQTPRYLIKTRGQQVTLSCSPISGHRSVSWYQQTPGQGLQFLFEYFSETQRNKGNFPGRFSGRQFSNSRSEMNVSTLELGDSALYLCASSFARVADTQYFGPGTRLTVL.

The genes are TRBV6-5 and TRBJ1-1, with no clear D. The CDR3 is 15 residues long. From germline, CDR1 is MNHEY and CDR2 SVGAGI. V was clipped by 0 bases and J by 0 bases, with 8 bases between them. The CDR3 is CASSYSNRMNTEAFF. The CDR3 DNA follows: TGTGCCAGCAGTTACTCGAATAGAATGAACACTGAAGCTTTCTTT.